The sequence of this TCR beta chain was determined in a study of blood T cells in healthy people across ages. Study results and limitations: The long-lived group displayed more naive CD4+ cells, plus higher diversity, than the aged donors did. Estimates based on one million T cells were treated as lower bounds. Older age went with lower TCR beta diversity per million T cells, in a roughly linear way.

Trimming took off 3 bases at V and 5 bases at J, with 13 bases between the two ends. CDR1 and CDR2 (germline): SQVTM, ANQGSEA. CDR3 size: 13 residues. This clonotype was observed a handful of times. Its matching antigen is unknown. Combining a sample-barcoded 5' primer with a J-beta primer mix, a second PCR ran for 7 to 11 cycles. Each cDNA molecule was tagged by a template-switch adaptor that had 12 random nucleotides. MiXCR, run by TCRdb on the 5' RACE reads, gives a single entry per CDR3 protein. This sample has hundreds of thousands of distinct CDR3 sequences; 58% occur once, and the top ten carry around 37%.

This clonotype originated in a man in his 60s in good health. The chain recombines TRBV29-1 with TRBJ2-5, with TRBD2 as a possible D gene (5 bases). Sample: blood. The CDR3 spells CSVDLDWVETQYF. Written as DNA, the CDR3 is TGCAGCGTTGACCTGGACTGGGTGGAGACCCAGTACTTC.